This TCR beta chain was identified during a study of blood T cell repertoires in COVID-19. The data were produced by immunoSEQ multiplex PCR, yet TCRdb's version contains in-frame clones alone and is incomplete. Of about 120,000 clones in the sample, around 89% were seen once. The TCR was taken from a human donor with acute or convalescent COVID-19. The donor label of this sample is uncertain. Sequencing was performed on peripheral blood.

The CDR3 loop is CASSRVQGNEQYF. The CDR3, as DNA: TGTGCCAGCAGTCGCGTACAGGGGAACGAGCAGTACTTC. The genes are TRBV11-3 and TRBJ2-7; TRBD1 matches at 7 bases. V gave up 6 bases and J gave up 5 bases; unmatched junction bases: 7. This CDR3 is 13 amino acids long. Germline CDR1 and CDR2: SGHNT and YENEEA.